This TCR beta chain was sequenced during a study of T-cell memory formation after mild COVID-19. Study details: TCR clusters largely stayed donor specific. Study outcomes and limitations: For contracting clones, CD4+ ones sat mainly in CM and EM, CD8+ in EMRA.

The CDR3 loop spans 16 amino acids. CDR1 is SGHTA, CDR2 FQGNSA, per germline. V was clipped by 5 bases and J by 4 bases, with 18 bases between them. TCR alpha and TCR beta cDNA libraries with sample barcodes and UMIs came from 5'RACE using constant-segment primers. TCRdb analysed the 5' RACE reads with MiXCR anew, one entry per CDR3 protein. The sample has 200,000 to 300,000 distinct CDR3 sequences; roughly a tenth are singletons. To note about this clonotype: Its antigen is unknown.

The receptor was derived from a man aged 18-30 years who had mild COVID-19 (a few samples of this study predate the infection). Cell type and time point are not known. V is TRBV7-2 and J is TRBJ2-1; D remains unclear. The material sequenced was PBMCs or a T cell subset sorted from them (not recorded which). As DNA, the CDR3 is TGTGCCAGCAGCCTGGTCGTCCAGAGACTTTACAATGAGCAGTTCTTC. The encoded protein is CASSLVVQRLYNEQFF.